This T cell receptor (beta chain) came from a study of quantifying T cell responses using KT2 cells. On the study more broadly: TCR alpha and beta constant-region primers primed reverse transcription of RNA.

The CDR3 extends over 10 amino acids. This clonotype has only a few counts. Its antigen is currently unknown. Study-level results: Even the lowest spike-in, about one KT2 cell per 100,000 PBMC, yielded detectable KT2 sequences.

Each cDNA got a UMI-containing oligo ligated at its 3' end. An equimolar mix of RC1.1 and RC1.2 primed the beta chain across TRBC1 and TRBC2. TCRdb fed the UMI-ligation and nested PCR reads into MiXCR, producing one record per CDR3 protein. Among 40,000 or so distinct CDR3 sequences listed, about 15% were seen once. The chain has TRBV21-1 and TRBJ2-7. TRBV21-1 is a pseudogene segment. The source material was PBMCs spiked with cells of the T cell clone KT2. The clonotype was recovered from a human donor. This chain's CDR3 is CASNFAEQYF. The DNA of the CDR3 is TGTGCCAGCAACTTCGCCGAGCAGTACTTC.